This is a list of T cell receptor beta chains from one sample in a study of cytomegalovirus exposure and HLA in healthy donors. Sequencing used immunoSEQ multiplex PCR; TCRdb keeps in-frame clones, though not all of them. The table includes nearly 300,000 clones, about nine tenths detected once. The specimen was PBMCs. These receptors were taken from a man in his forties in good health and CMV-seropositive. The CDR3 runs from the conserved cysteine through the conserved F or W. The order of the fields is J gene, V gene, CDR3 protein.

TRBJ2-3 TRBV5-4 CASSLVGRGADTQYF
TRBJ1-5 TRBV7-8 CASSFSGEYGNQPQHF
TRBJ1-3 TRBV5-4 CASSLELHGNTIYF
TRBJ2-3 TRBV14 CASSPLRTSSRTDAQYF
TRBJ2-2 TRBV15 CATSPPRAVANTGELFF
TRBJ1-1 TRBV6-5 CASSREQGIEAFF
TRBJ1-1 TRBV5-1 CASSLSTGTSTEAFF
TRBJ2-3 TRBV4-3 CASSQGLLAGTDTQYF
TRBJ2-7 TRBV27 CASSEDRTFSYEQYF
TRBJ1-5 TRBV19 CASSIWGDQPQHF
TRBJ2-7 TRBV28 CASLDSLSYEQYF
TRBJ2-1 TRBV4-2 CASSPPSTGSYNEQFF
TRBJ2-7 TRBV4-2 CASSQDADEQYF
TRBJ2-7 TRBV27 CASSDRGTYEQYF